These T cell receptor beta chains were read from a single sample in a study of blood T cell repertoires in COVID-19. This table comes from immunoSEQ multiplex PCR, and its TCRdb copy is limited to in-frame clones, with some not included. This sample has 470,000 or so clones; around 90% occur once, and the top ten carry approximately 2%. The specimen was PBMCs or T cells enriched from blood (not recorded which). The receptors originated from a young woman with acute COVID-19. CDR3s include the opening cysteine and the closing phenylalanine or tryptophan. The D gene is left open where the match is weak. Some rows have no size entry. The others give once, few or many, or a class for an expanded clone.

v_call: TRBV12-5
d_call: TRBD1
j_call: TRBJ1-5
cdr3_length: 13
clone_size: once
cdr3_aa: CASGGQINRPRHF
cdr3_nt: TGTGCTAGTGGGGGACAGATCAATCGGCCCCGGCATTTT

v_call: TRBV12-3/TRBV12-4
d_call: -
j_call: TRBJ2-7
cdr3_length: 12
clone_size: -
cdr3_aa: CASSFSTYEQYF
cdr3_nt: TGTGCCAGCAGTTTTTCTACCTACGAGCAGTACTTC

v_call: TRBV3-1/TRBV3-2
d_call: TRBD1
j_call: TRBJ1-1
cdr3_length: 14
clone_size: -
cdr3_aa: CASSPQRQGIIAFF
cdr3_nt: TGTGCCAGCAGCCCTCAACGACAGGGTATAATAGCTTTCTTT

v_call: TRBV15
d_call: -
j_call: TRBJ1-6
cdr3_length: 15
clone_size: -
cdr3_aa: CATSRESAGLSPLHF
cdr3_nt: TGTGCCACCAGCAGAGAGAGCGCAGGGCTCTCACCCCTCCACTTT

v_call: TRBV5-4
d_call: -
j_call: TRBJ2-5
cdr3_length: 16
clone_size: -
cdr3_aa: CASSLVAGIGSETQYF
cdr3_nt: TGTGCCAGCAGCTTGGTGGCAGGGATCGGCAGCGAGACCCAGTACTTC

v_call: TRBV9
d_call: TRBD1
j_call: TRBJ2-1
cdr3_length: 14
clone_size: -
cdr3_aa: CASSPRTGPNEQFF
cdr3_nt: TGTGCCAGCAGCCCGCGGACAGGACCCAATGAGCAGTTCTTC

v_call: TRBV27
d_call: -
j_call: TRBJ1-4
cdr3_length: 16
clone_size: -
cdr3_aa: CASSPQDPLPNEKLFF
cdr3_nt: TGTGCCAGCAGTCCCCAGGATCCGCTTCCTAATGAAAAACTGTTTTTT

v_call: TRBV5-5
d_call: -
j_call: TRBJ1-5
cdr3_length: 13
clone_size: -
cdr3_aa: CASSATENQPQHF
cdr3_nt: TGTGCCAGCAGCGCGACAGAAAATCAGCCCCAGCATTTT

v_call: TRBV6-5
d_call: -
j_call: TRBJ2-1
cdr3_length: 13
clone_size: -
cdr3_aa: CAARTAGVSEQFF
cdr3_nt: TGTGCCGCCCGGACAGCAGGCGTTAGTGAGCAGTTCTTC

v_call: TRBV24-1
d_call: TRBD1
j_call: TRBJ2-7
cdr3_length: 13
clone_size: -
cdr3_aa: CATSDPGTGTQYF
cdr3_nt: TGTGCCACCAGTGATCCCGGGACAGGAACGCAGTACTTC

v_call: TRBV10-3
d_call: -
j_call: TRBJ1-3
cdr3_length: 13
clone_size: -
cdr3_aa: CAINLEWGNTIYF
cdr3_nt: TGTGCCATCAACCTCGAGTGGGGAAACACCATATATTTT

v_call: TRBV3-1/TRBV3-2
d_call: -
j_call: TRBJ2-3
cdr3_length: 16
clone_size: -
cdr3_aa: CASSQEIQGGTDTQYF
cdr3_nt: TGTGCCAGCAGCCAAGAAATACAGGGCGGCACAGATACGCAGTATTTT

v_call: TRBV16
d_call: -
j_call: TRBJ1-2
cdr3_length: 17
clone_size: -
cdr3_aa: CASSLRRNGEDYYGYTF
cdr3_nt: TGTGCCAGCAGCCTACGACGGAACGGAGAAGACTACTATGGCTACACCTTC

v_call: TRBV30
d_call: TRBD1
j_call: TRBJ1-3
cdr3_length: 14
clone_size: -
cdr3_aa: CAWSWGQGRNTIYF
cdr3_nt: TGTGCCTGGTCATGGGGACAGGGTCGAAACACCATATATTTT

v_call: TRBV11-2
d_call: -
j_call: TRBJ2-1
cdr3_length: 14
clone_size: -
cdr3_aa: CASSLRLQGNEQFF
cdr3_nt: TGTGCCAGCAGCCTGAGGCTACAGGGCAATGAGCAGTTCTTC

v_call: TRBV9
d_call: -
j_call: TRBJ1-2
cdr3_length: 12
clone_size: -
cdr3_aa: CASSVEGRGYTF
cdr3_nt: TGTGCCAGCAGCGTAGAAGGGAGAGGCTACACCTTC

v_call: TRBV28
d_call: -
j_call: TRBJ2-2
cdr3_length: 11
clone_size: -
cdr3_aa: CASLGAGELFF
cdr3_nt: TGTGCCAGCCTAGGAGCCGGGGAGCTGTTTTTT

v_call: TRBV9
d_call: -
j_call: TRBJ1-6
cdr3_length: 16
clone_size: -
cdr3_aa: CASSADGRVGDSPLHF
cdr3_nt: TGTGCCAGCAGCGCCGACGGGAGGGTAGGTGATTCACCCCTCCACTTT

v_call: TRBV6-5
d_call: -
j_call: TRBJ1-1
cdr3_length: 14
clone_size: few
cdr3_aa: CASRGTGFNREAFF
cdr3_nt: TGTGCCAGCAGAGGAACAGGGTTTAATCGAGAAGCTTTCTTT

v_call: TRBV3-1/TRBV3-2
d_call: -
j_call: TRBJ1-3
cdr3_length: 14
clone_size: -
cdr3_aa: CASSQATGGNTIYF
cdr3_nt: TGTGCCAGCAGCCAGGCCACAGGGGGAAACACCATATATTTT

v_call: TRBV2
d_call: TRBD2
j_call: TRBJ2-3
cdr3_length: 16
clone_size: -
cdr3_aa: CASRSGGAVGTDTQYF
cdr3_nt: TGTGCCAGCAGGAGCGGGGGGGCAGTTGGCACAGATACGCAGTATTTT

v_call: TRBV18
d_call: -
j_call: TRBJ1-1
cdr3_length: 16
clone_size: -
cdr3_aa: CASTNTGSGMNTEAFF
cdr3_nt: TGTGCCAGCACAAACACCGGGTCAGGGATGAACACTGAAGCTTTCTTT

v_call: TRBV19
d_call: TRBD1
j_call: TRBJ2-7
cdr3_length: 14
clone_size: -
cdr3_aa: CASSPTGNVGEQYF
cdr3_nt: TGTGCCAGTAGTCCGACAGGGAACGTTGGCGAGCAGTACTTC

v_call: TRBV5-8
d_call: TRBD1
j_call: TRBJ1-1
cdr3_length: 12
clone_size: -
cdr3_aa: CASSRGQPEAFF
cdr3_nt: TGTGCCAGCAGCAGGGGGCAACCTGAAGCTTTCTTT

v_call: TRBV7-3
d_call: -
j_call: TRBJ1-2
cdr3_length: 14
clone_size: -
cdr3_aa: CASSSIGGSEGYTF
cdr3_nt: TGTGCCAGCAGCTCGATTGGGGGGTCAGAAGGCTACACCTTC

v_call: TRBV4-1
d_call: TRBD2
j_call: TRBJ2-3
cdr3_length: 16
clone_size: once
cdr3_aa: CASSQDSSGRAGTQYF
cdr3_nt: TGCGCCAGCAGCCAAGATTCTAGCGGGAGGGCCGGGACGCAGTATTTT

v_call: TRBV13
d_call: -
j_call: TRBJ1-6
cdr3_length: 18
clone_size: -
cdr3_aa: CASSRRGPTVKYNSPLHF
cdr3_nt: TGTGCCAGCAGCCGCCGTGGTCCGACAGTTAAATATAATTCACCCCTCCACTTT

v_call: TRBV27
d_call: TRBD1
j_call: TRBJ2-3
cdr3_length: 17
clone_size: -
cdr3_aa: CASSLRGDRQRTDTQYF
cdr3_nt: TGTGCCAGCAGCCTCAGGGGGGACAGGCAACGGACAGATACGCAGTATTTT

v_call: TRBV25-1
d_call: TRBD1
j_call: TRBJ1-5
cdr3_length: 16
clone_size: -
cdr3_aa: CASSDSGTGGIQPQHF
cdr3_nt: TGTGCCAGCAGTGATTCTGGGACAGGGGGTATTCAGCCCCAGCATTTT

v_call: TRBV4-3
d_call: -
j_call: TRBJ1-2
cdr3_length: 16
clone_size: once
cdr3_aa: CASSLKGGAGNYGYTF
cdr3_nt: TGCGCCAGCAGCCTCAAAGGAGGTGCGGGGAACTATGGCTACACCTTC

v_call: TRBV5-1
d_call: -
j_call: TRBJ1-2
cdr3_length: 15
clone_size: -
cdr3_aa: CASSLVGTGGDGYTF
cdr3_nt: TGCGCCAGCAGCTTGGTTGGTACGGGGGGCGATGGCTACACCTTC

v_call: TRBV10-3
d_call: -
j_call: TRBJ2-7
cdr3_length: 12
clone_size: -
cdr3_aa: CAITDNSYEQYF
cdr3_nt: TGTGCCATCACCGACAACTCCTACGAGCAGTACTTC

v_call: TRBV28
d_call: TRBD1
j_call: TRBJ2-3
cdr3_length: 15
clone_size: -
cdr3_aa: CASKPGQGAGDTQYF
cdr3_nt: TGTGCCAGCAAACCCGGACAGGGGGCCGGAGATACGCAGTATTTT

v_call: TRBV11-3
d_call: -
j_call: TRBJ2-1
cdr3_length: 14
clone_size: -
cdr3_aa: CASSLGGANNEQFF
cdr3_nt: TGTGCCAGCAGCTTAGGGGGCGCAAACAATGAGCAGTTCTTC

v_call: TRBV18
d_call: -
j_call: TRBJ1-1
cdr3_length: 14
clone_size: few
cdr3_aa: CASSPSGQGTEAFF
cdr3_nt: TGTGCCAGCTCACCTTCCGGGCAGGGGACTGAAGCTTTCTTT

v_call: TRBV6-1
d_call: TRBD1
j_call: TRBJ2-5
cdr3_length: 15
clone_size: -
cdr3_aa: CASSEPRTGKETQYF
cdr3_nt: TGTGCCAGCAGTGAACCGCGGACAGGGAAAGAGACCCAGTACTTC

v_call: TRBV4-1
d_call: TRBD2
j_call: TRBJ2-3
cdr3_length: 18
clone_size: -
cdr3_aa: CASSHQGLAGTSTDTQYF
cdr3_nt: TGCGCCAGCAGCCACCAGGGACTAGCGGGGACTAGCACAGATACGCAGTATTTT

v_call: TRBV6-1
d_call: TRBD1
j_call: TRBJ1-2
cdr3_length: 15
clone_size: few
cdr3_aa: CASSEGDRANYGYTF
cdr3_nt: TGTGCCAGCAGTGAAGGGGACAGGGCCAACTATGGCTACACCTTC

v_call: TRBV7-9
d_call: -
j_call: TRBJ2-2
cdr3_length: 18
clone_size: -
cdr3_aa: CASSLVRGSGSFTGELFF
cdr3_nt: TGTGCCAGCAGCTTAGTTCGGGGGTCCGGGAGTTTCACCGGGGAGCTGTTTTTT

v_call: TRBV5-1
d_call: -
j_call: TRBJ1-2
cdr3_length: 13
clone_size: -
cdr3_aa: CASSPQGTDGYTF
cdr3_nt: TGCGCCAGCAGCCCGCAGGGAACAGATGGCTACACCTTC

v_call: TRBV6-6
d_call: -
j_call: TRBJ1-1
cdr3_length: 14
clone_size: -
cdr3_aa: CASREQGPNTEAFF
cdr3_nt: TGTGCCAGCAGGGAACAGGGCCCGAACACTGAAGCTTTCTTT

v_call: TRBV24-1
d_call: -
j_call: TRBJ2-2
cdr3_length: 15
clone_size: -
cdr3_aa: CATSDLVRAAGELFF
cdr3_nt: TGTGCCACCAGTGATTTAGTCAGGGCGGCCGGGGAGCTGTTTTTT

v_call: TRBV15
d_call: TRBD1
j_call: TRBJ1-5
cdr3_length: 16
clone_size: -
cdr3_aa: CATSRDPGQGGQPQHF
cdr3_nt: TGTGCCACCAGCAGAGATCCGGGACAGGGAGGTCAGCCCCAGCATTTT

v_call: TRBV18
d_call: TRBD1
j_call: TRBJ1-4
cdr3_length: 15
clone_size: -
cdr3_aa: CASSLAGTGREKLFF
cdr3_nt: TGTGCCAGCTCACTAGCCGGGACAGGACGTGAAAAACTGTTTTTT

v_call: TRBV6-5
d_call: TRBD1
j_call: TRBJ1-2
cdr3_length: 13
clone_size: -
cdr3_aa: CANRGQVVYGYTF
cdr3_nt: TGTGCCAACCGGGGACAGGTGGTCTATGGCTACACCTTC

v_call: TRBV3-1/TRBV3-2
d_call: -
j_call: TRBJ1-3
cdr3_length: 17
clone_size: -
cdr3_aa: CASSRYLQDISGNTIYF
cdr3_nt: TGTGCCAGCAGCCGTTATTTACAGGACATCTCTGGAAACACCATATATTTT

v_call: TRBV29-1
d_call: TRBD1
j_call: TRBJ2-7
cdr3_length: 15
clone_size: -
cdr3_aa: CSVEMGDRGLHEQYF
cdr3_nt: TGCAGCGTTGAGATGGGCGACAGGGGGCTGCACGAGCAGTACTTC

v_call: TRBV4-2
d_call: -
j_call: TRBJ1-6
cdr3_length: 17
clone_size: once
cdr3_aa: CASSQASGSSYNSPLHF
cdr3_nt: TGTGCCAGCAGCCAAGCCTCGGGGAGCTCCTATAATTCACCCCTCCACTTT

v_call: TRBV12-3/TRBV12-4
d_call: -
j_call: TRBJ1-6
cdr3_length: 13
clone_size: -
cdr3_aa: CASSLERGSPLHF
cdr3_nt: TGTGCCAGCAGTTTGGAAAGGGGAAGCCCCCTCCACTTT

v_call: TRBV7-2
d_call: -
j_call: TRBJ2-5
cdr3_length: 15
clone_size: -
cdr3_aa: CASSLGIQGEETQYF
cdr3_nt: TGTGCCAGCAGCTTAGGTATACAAGGAGAAGAGACCCAGTACTTC

v_call: TRBV27
d_call: -
j_call: TRBJ1-1
cdr3_length: 14
clone_size: -
cdr3_aa: CASSLRGSGTEAFF
cdr3_nt: TGTGCCAGCAGTTTGAGGGGGTCGGGCACTGAAGCTTTCTTT

v_call: TRBV5-1
d_call: TRBD1
j_call: TRBJ1-2
cdr3_length: 14
clone_size: -
cdr3_aa: CASSLGTGSGGYTF
cdr3_nt: TGCGCCAGCAGCCTCGGGACAGGGAGTGGTGGCTACACCTTC

v_call: TRBV19
d_call: TRBD1
j_call: TRBJ2-7
cdr3_length: 13
clone_size: once
cdr3_aa: CASSIGTGYEQYF
cdr3_nt: TGTGCCAGTAGTATAGGGACAGGTTACGAGCAGTACTTC

v_call: TRBV29-1
d_call: -
j_call: TRBJ2-5
cdr3_length: 12
clone_size: once
cdr3_aa: CSVVVREKTQYF
cdr3_nt: TGCAGCGTTGTAGTCAGGGAAAAGACCCAGTACTTC

v_call: TRBV28
d_call: -
j_call: TRBJ1-2
cdr3_length: 15
clone_size: few
cdr3_aa: CASSSLLEGNYGYTF
cdr3_nt: TGTGCCAGCAGTTCCCTATTGGAGGGTAACTATGGCTACACCTTC

v_call: TRBV7-2
d_call: TRBD1
j_call: TRBJ2-5
cdr3_length: 14
clone_size: -
cdr3_aa: CASSLQGQAETQYF
cdr3_nt: TGTGCCAGCAGCCTCCAGGGACAGGCGGAGACCCAGTACTTC

v_call: TRBV30
d_call: TRBD2
j_call: TRBJ2-7
cdr3_length: 14
clone_size: -
cdr3_aa: CAWSTTSGSGEQYF
cdr3_nt: TGTGCCTGGAGTACGACTAGCGGGAGTGGGGAGCAGTACTTC

v_call: TRBV27
d_call: TRBD1
j_call: TRBJ1-4
cdr3_length: 16
clone_size: -
cdr3_aa: CASSLSPGQRNEKLFF
cdr3_nt: TGTGCCAGCAGTTTAAGTCCGGGACAGAGAAATGAAAAACTGTTTTTT

v_call: TRBV19
d_call: TRBD1
j_call: TRBJ1-4
cdr3_length: 15
clone_size: -
cdr3_aa: CASSSLPGGGAKLFF
cdr3_nt: TGTGCCAGTAGTTCGCTTCCAGGGGGCGGGGCAAAACTGTTTTTT